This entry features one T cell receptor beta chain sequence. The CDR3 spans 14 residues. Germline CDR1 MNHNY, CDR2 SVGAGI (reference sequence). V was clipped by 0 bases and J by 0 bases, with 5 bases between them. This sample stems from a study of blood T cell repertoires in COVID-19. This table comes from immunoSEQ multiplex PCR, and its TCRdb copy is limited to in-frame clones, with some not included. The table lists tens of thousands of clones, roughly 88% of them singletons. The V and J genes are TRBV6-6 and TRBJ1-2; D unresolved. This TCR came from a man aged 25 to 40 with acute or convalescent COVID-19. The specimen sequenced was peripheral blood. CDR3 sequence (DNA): TGTGCCAGCAGTTACTCAACAGCTAACTATGGCTACACCTTC. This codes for CASSYSTANYGYTF.